The count of the clone carrying this TCR beta chain is one. Its antigen is unknown. The data were obtained in a study of shared clonotypes between healthy human individuals. Study observations and caveats: Clonotype sharing among donors was thought likely to change with sequencing depth.

Every subset's genomic DNA went evenly onto several immunoSEQ plates. Every unsorted PBMC PCR replicate was loaded with roughly 0.3 ug DNA, 33,000 or so T cell genomes. Assay used: immunoSEQ multiplex PCR; TCRdb lists only in-frame clones, some missing. Here the sample spans 500,000 to 650,000 clones, roughly 79% being singletons. Trimming took off 3 bases at V and 3 bases at J, with 11 bases between the two ends. There are 14 residues in the CDR3. CDR1 and CDR2 (germline): MNHEY, SMNVEV (reference sequence). The chain uses TRBV27 and TRBJ1-1; D call uncertain. The TCR was taken from a middle-aged woman in good health. Some clones in this sample may be carry-over from other donors' samples. The sample comprised PBMCs. Here the CDR3 DNA reads TGTGCCAGCAGTTTTCTGAGAACAGACACTGAAGCTTTCTTT. The encoded protein is CASSFLRTDTEAFF.